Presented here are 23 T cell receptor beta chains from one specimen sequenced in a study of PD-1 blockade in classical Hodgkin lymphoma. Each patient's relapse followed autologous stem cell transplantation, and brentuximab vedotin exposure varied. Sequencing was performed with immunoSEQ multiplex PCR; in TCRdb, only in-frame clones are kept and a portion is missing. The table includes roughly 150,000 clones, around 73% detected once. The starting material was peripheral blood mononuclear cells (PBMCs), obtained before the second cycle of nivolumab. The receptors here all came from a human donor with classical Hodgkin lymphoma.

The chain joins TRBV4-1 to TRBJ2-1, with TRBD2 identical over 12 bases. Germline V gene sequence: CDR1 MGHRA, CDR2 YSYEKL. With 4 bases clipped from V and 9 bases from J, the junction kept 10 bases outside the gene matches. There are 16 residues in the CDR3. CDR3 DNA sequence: TGCGCCAGCAGCCCCCTGGCTAGCGGGGGGGCGGTTGAGCAGTTCTTC. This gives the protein CASSPLASGGAVEQFF.

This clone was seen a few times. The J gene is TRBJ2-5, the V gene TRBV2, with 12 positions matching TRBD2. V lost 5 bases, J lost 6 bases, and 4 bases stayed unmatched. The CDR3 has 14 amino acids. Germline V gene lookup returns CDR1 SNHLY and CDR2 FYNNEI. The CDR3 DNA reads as TGTGCCAGCAGTCCGACTAGCGGGGGAAAGACCCAGTACTTC. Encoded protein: CASSPTSGGKTQYF.

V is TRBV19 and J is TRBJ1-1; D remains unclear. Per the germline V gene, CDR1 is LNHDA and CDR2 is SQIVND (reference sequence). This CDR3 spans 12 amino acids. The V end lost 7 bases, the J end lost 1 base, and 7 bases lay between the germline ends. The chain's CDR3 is CASTRQNTEAFF. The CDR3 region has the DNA TGTGCCAGTACGAGACAGAACACTGAAGCTTTCTTT.

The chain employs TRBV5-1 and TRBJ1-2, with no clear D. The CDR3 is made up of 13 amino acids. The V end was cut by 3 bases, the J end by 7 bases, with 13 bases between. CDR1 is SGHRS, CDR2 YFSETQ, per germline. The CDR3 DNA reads TGCGCCAGCAGCTCCACAGTTCGGGGTGGCTACACCTTC. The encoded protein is CASSSTVRGGYTF.

DNA for the CDR3: TGTGCCAGCAGTTCACCTTCGGGCTCTGGAAACACCATATATTTT. Translating it yields CASSSPSGSGNTIYF. The genes are TRBV7-8 and TRBJ1-3, with D uncertain. CDR3 length equals 15 residues. V dropped 6 bases and J dropped 0 bases, with 12 bases sitting between them. Germline V gene lookup returns CDR1 SGHVS and CDR2 FQNEAQ.

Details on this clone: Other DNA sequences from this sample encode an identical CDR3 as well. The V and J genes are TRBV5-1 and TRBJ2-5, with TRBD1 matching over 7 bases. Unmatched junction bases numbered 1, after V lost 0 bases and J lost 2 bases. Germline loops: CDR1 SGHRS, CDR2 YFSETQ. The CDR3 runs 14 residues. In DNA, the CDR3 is TGCGCCAGCAGCTTGGGACAGGGACAAGAGACCCAGTACTTC. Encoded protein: CASSLGQGQETQYF.

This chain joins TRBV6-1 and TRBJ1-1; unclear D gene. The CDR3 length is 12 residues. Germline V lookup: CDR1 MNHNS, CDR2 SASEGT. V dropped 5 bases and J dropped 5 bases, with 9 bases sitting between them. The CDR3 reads CASSLAGTEAFF. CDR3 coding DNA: TGTGCCAGCAGTTTGGCGGGGACTGAAGCTTTCTTT.

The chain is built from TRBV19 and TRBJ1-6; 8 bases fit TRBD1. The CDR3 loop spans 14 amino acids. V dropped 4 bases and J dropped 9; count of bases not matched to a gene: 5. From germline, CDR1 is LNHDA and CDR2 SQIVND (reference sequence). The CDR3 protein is CASSTQGAGSPLHF. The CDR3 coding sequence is TGTGCCAGTAGTACCCAGGGGGCAGGTTCACCCCTCCACTTT.

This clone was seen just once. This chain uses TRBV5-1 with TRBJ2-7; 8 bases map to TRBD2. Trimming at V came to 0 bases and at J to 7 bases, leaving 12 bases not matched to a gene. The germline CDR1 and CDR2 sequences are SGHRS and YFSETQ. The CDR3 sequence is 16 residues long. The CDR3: CASSLVSREGLGEQYF. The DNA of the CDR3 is TGCGCCAGCAGCTTGGTTTCCCGGGAGGGCCTTGGGGAGCAGTACTTC.

DNA for the CDR3: TGTGCCACCAGCAGAGATATCCAGGGCGAGGATCAGCCCCAGCATTTT. Protein sequence: CATSRDIQGEDQPQHF. The V call is TRBV15, the J call TRBJ1-5, with D perhaps matching TRBD1 (5 bases). V was trimmed by 0 bases and J by 5 bases, leaving 14 bases between them. The CDR3 length is 16 residues. Germline V gene data show CDR1 as LNHNV and CDR2 as YYDKDF (reference sequence). The full variable domain, completed using reference TRBV15 and TRBJ1-5, is DAMVIQNPRYQVTQFGKPVTLSCSQTLNHNVMYWYQQKSSQAPKLLFHYYDKDFNNEADTPDNFQSRRPNTSFCFLDIRSPGLGDTAMYLCATSRDIQGEDQPQHFGDGTRLSIL.

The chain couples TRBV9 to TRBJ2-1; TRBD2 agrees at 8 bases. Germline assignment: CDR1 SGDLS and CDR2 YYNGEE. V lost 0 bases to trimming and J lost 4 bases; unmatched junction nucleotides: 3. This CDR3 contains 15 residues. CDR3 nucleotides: TGTGCCAGCAGCGTAGCGGGGGGGCAATACAATGAGCAGTTCTTC. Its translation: CASSVAGGQYNEQFF.

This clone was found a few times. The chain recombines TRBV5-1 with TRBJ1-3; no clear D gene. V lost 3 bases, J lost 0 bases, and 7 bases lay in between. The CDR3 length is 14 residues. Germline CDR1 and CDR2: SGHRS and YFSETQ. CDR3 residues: CASSWEDSGNTIYF. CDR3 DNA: TGCGCCAGCAGCTGGGAGGACTCTGGAAACACCATATATTTT.

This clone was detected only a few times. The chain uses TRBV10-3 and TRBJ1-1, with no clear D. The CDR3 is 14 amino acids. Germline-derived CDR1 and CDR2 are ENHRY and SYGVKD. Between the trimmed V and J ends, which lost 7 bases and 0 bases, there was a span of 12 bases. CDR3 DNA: TGTGCCATCACCGAGACTCTCATGAACACTGAAGCTTTCTTT. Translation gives CAITETLMNTEAFF.

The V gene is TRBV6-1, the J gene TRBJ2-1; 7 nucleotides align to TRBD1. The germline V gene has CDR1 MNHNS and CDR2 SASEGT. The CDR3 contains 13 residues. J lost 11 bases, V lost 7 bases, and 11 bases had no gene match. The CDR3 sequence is CASTGQLRMQQFF. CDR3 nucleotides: TGTGCCAGCACGGGACAGCTCCGGATGCAGCAGTTCTTC.

CDR3 bases: TGTGCCAGCAGCGTAGCAATGGGAACGCAGTATTTT. Translation gives CASSVAMGTQYF. The genes are TRBV9 and TRBJ2-3; no definite D call. Trimming cost V 0 bases and J 9 bases, with 8 bases left between them. In germline, CDR1 is SGDLS, CDR2 YYNGEE. The CDR3 has 12 residues.

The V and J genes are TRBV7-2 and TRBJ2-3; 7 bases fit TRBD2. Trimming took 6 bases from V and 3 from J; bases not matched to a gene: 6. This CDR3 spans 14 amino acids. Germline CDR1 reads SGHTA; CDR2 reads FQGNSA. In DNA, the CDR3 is TGTGCCAGCAGGGCACTAGCGCGAACAGATACGCAGTATTTT. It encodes CASRALARTDTQYF.

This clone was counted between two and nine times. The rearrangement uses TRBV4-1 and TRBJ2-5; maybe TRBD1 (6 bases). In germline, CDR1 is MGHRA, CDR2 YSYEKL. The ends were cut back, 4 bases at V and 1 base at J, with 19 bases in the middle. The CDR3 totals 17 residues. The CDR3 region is CASSRTPGALSQETQYF. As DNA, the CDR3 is TGCGCCAGCAGCCGGACTCCAGGGGCCCTAAGCCAAGAGACCCAGTACTTC.

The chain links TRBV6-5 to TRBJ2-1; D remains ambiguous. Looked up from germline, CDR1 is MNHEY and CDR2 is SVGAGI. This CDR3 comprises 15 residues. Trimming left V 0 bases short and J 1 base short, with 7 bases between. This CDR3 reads CASSYSLLSYNEQFF. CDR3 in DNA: TGTGCCAGCAGTTACTCGTTGTTATCCTACAATGAGCAGTTCTTC.

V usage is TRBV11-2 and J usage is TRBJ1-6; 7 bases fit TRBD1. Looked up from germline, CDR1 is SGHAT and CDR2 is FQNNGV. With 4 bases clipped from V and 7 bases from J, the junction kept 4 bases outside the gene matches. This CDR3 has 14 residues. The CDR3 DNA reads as TGTGCCAGCAGCTCCCAGGGGGGGAATTCACCCCTCCACTTT. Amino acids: CASSSQGGNSPLHF.

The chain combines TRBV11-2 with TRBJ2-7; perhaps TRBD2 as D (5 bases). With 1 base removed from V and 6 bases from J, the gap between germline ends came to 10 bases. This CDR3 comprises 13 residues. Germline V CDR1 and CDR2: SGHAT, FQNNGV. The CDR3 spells CASSLVPGSEQYF. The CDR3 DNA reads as TGTGCCAGCAGCTTAGTTCCGGGAAGCGAGCAGTACTTC.

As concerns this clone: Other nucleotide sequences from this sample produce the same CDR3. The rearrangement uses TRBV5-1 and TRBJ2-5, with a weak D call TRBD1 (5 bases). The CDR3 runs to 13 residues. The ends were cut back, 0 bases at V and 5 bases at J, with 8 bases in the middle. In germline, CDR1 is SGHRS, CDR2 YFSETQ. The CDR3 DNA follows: TGCGCCAGCAGCTTGGGGGCAGGGGAGACCCAGTACTTC. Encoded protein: CASSLGAGETQYF. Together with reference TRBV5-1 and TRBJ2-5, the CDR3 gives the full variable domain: KAGVTQTPRYLIKTRGQQVTLSCSPISGHRSVSWYQQTPGQGLQFLFEYFSETQRNKGNFPGRFSGRQFSNSRSEMNVSTLELGDSALYLCASSLGAGETQYFGPGTRLLVL.

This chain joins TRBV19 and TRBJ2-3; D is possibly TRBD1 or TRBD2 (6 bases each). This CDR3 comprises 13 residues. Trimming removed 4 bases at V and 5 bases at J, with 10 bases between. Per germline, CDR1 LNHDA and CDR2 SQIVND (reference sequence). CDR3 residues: CASSNRGEDTQYF. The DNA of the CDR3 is TGTGCCAGTAGTAATAGGGGGGAAGATACGCAGTATTTT.

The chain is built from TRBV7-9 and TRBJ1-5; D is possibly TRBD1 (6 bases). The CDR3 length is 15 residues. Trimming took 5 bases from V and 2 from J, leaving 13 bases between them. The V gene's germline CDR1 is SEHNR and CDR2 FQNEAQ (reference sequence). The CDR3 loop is CASSLTTGGNQPQHF. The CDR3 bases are TGTGCCAGCAGCCTAACGACAGGCGGCAATCAGCCCCAGCATTTT.